Listed below are T cell receptor beta chains from one sample, sequenced in a study of identical twins. TCRdb independently ran MiXCR on the 5' RACE reads; one entry per CDR3 protein. The sample includes 570,000 or so distinct CDR3 sequences, 7.5% to 10% of them seen just once. The sample also formed part of further work on yellow fever vaccine responses in identical twins.

The material sequenced was PBMCs. These TCRs come from a young woman in good health. CDR3s include the opening cysteine and the closing phenylalanine or tryptophan. The D gene is left open where the match is weak. The size of a clone is reported for some rows only, either as once, few or many, or as a class for expanded clones.

v_gene,d_gene,abundance,j_gene,len,CDR3nt,CDR3aa
TRBV9,TRBD2,many,TRBJ2-1,16,TGTGCCAGCAGCAGCGGGGCTAGCGGGGCCTGGGATGAGCAGTTCTTC,CASSSGASGAWDEQFF
TRBV28,NA,NA,TRBJ1-1,14,TGTGCCAGCAGTGTTGAGCCGACGAACACTGAAGCTTTCTTT,CASSVEPTNTEAFF
TRBV7-9,NA,few,TRBJ2-7,11,TGTGCCAGCAGCTTCTCTGACGAGCAGTACTTC,CASSFSDEQYF
TRBV27,TRBD2,NA,TRBJ2-5,15,TGTGCCAGCAGTTTCGGGGGGGCGTTTGGTGAGACCCAGTACTTC,CASSFGGAFGETQYF
TRBV19,NA,NA,TRBJ2-1,15,TGTGCCAGTAAGGGGCAGGGACTTCCTTACAATGAGCAGTTCTTC,CASKGQGLPYNEQFF
TRBV29-1,NA,many,TRBJ2-2,11,TGCAGCGTTTTTCTCACCGGGGAGCTGTTTTTT,CSVFLTGELFF
TRBV7-9,NA,NA,TRBJ1-3,15,TGTGCCAGCAGCCCTGGGACCGTCTCTGGAAACACCATATATTTT,CASSPGTVSGNTIYF
TRBV20-1,NA,few,TRBJ2-7,14,TGCAGTGCTAGGTTTAGGGACCTAACCTACGAGCAGTACTTC,CSARFRDLTYEQYF
TRBV29-1,NA,NA,TRBJ2-1,14,TGCAGCGTTGAACTCGGGAGCTCCTACAATGAGCAGTTCTTC,CSVELGSSYNEQFF
TRBV11-2,NA,many,TRBJ2-5,14,TGTGCCAGCAGCTTAGTAGGTCCACAAGAGACCCAGTACTTC,CASSLVGPQETQYF
TRBV7-9,TRBD1,few,TRBJ1-2,14,TGTGCCAGCAGCCGGGACAGGGATAACTATGGCTACACCTTC,CASSRDRDNYGYTF
TRBV21-1,NA,NA,TRBJ2-7,13,TGTGCCAGCCTGGCTAGAAACTCCTACGAGCAGTACTTC,CASLARNSYEQYF
TRBV7-9,TRBD1,NA,TRBJ1-6,15,TGTGCCAGCAGCCCCAGGACAGGGGCGAATTCACCCCTCCACTTT,CASSPRTGANSPLHF
TRBV7-2,NA,NA,TRBJ2-1,16,TGTGCCAGCAGCTTAGGGCCTGGGGGATCCGACAATGAGCAGTTCTTC,CASSLGPGGSDNEQFF
TRBV12-3/TRBV12-4,TRBD2,NA,TRBJ2-3,16,TGTGCCAGCAGTGACTCCGGGACTATCGCCACAGATACGCAGTATTTT,CASSDSGTIATDTQYF
TRBV20-1,NA,few,TRBJ1-2,12,TGCAGTGCTCCCCAGAGCGGCTATGGCTACACCTTC,CSAPQSGYGYTF
TRBV20-1,NA,few,TRBJ1-5,12,TGCAGTGCTAGAGATGGGATGCAGCCCCAGCATTTT,CSARDGMQPQHF
TRBV7-2,NA,many,TRBJ2-3,13,TGCGCCAGCAGCTTGGGCCCGACAGATACGCAGTATTTT,CASSLGPTDTQYF
TRBV7-3,NA,few,TRBJ2-1,14,TGTGCCAGCAGCCCTAATCTAGGGTACAATGAGCAGTTCTTC,CASSPNLGYNEQFF
TRBV18,NA,NA,TRBJ2-1,11,TGTGCCAGCTCACCAGGGGGTTATCGGTTCTTC,CASSPGGYRFF
TRBV10-3,TRBD1,many,TRBJ2-5,14,TGTGCCATCAGTGAGAACAGGGGTACAGAGACCCAGTACTTC,CAISENRGTETQYF
TRBV4-2,TRBD2,many,TRBJ2-5,17,TGTGCCAGCAGCCAAGGAGGACGACTAGCTCAACAAGAGACCCAGTACTTC,CASSQGGRLAQQETQYF
TRBV29-1,TRBD1,many,TRBJ2-7,11,TGCAGCGTTCGACAGGGCCCCGAGCAGTACTTC,CSVRQGPEQYF
TRBV20-1,NA,many,TRBJ2-2,16,TGCAGTGCTAGCGCCGTGGGGGCTACGAACACCGGGGAGCTGTTTTTT,CSASAVGATNTGELFF
TRBV20-1,NA,NA,TRBJ2-1,12,TGCAGTGCCCTCCCCGAGTTTAATGAGCAGTTCTTC,CSALPEFNEQFF
TRBV6-2/TRBV6-3,NA,many,TRBJ2-1,12,TGTGCCAGCAGTTTGGGCCAAAATGAGCAGTTCTTC,CASSLGQNEQFF
TRBV5-5,NA,NA,TRBJ2-3,15,TGTGCCAGCAGCTTGAGTTTTGCGAGCACAGATACGCAGTATTTT,CASSLSFASTDTQYF
TRBV15,TRBD1,few,TRBJ1-5,15,TGTGCCACCAGCAGTGACCAGGGGGGGGATCAGCCCCAGCATTTT,CATSSDQGGDQPQHF
TRBV7-2,NA,many,TRBJ2-7,13,TGTGCCAGCAGCTCCCCTAGCGCCTACGAGCAGTACTTC,CASSSPSAYEQYF
TRBV4-2,NA,many,TRBJ2-7,14,TGTGCCAGCAGCCAAGTCGGCGGGGTGGCGGGACGGTACTTC,CASSQVGGVAGRYF
TRBV5-6,NA,many,TRBJ2-3,15,TGTGCCAGCAGCTTTAGACAGGAGTACACAGATACGCAGTATTTT,CASSFRQEYTDTQYF
TRBV28,NA,many,TRBJ2-1,14,TGTGCCAGCAGAAAGGGAAAGTCGGCTGCTGAGCAGTTCTTC,CASRKGKSAAEQFF
TRBV7-6,TRBD1,many,TRBJ2-1,15,TGTGCCAGCAGCTTAGGGACAGGGGGGTCTGTTGAGCAGTTCTTC,CASSLGTGGSVEQFF
TRBV7-3,NA,many,TRBJ2-3,16,TGTGCCAGCAGCTTAGTTGGCGGGGCCGGCACAGATACGCAGTATTTT,CASSLVGGAGTDTQYF
TRBV27,TRBD2,NA,TRBJ2-3,16,TGTGCCAGCAGTTCGAGCGGGAGGGCCGGGACAGATACGCAGTATTTT,CASSSSGRAGTDTQYF
TRBV4-3,TRBD1,many,TRBJ2-1,15,TGCGCCAGCAGCCGGAGACAGGGATTGGGCAATGAGCAGTTCTTC,CASSRRQGLGNEQFF
TRBV2,TRBD1,NA,TRBJ2-1,14,TGTGCCAGCAGTCGGACAGGGTACTACAATGAGCAGTTCTTC,CASSRTGYYNEQFF
TRBV29-1,NA,many,TRBJ2-1,12,TGCAGCGTTGAGGGGGGTGGCGGGGAGCAGTTCTTC,CSVEGGGGEQFF